This T cell receptor beta chain was recorded in a study of shared T cell receptors in the human thymus. The method was immunoSEQ multiplex PCR; TCRdb's version includes in-frame clones alone and lacks a portion of them. Of hundreds of thousands of clones detected, around 87% appear once; the ten largest clones hold under 0.01%. Per germline, CDR1 LGHNT and CDR2 FRNRAP. CDR3 length: 15 amino acids. Deletions cut 3 bases from V and 0 bases from J, with 9 bases between. This sample was also put to use in a study of human thymus T cells. As reported in that work: Corrective cardiac surgery supplied the resected thymus tissue. A high degree of thymic repertoire overlap among unrelated individuals was reported in related research.

The source material was thymocytes. This rearrangement joins TRBV12-5 to TRBJ1-3; D ambiguous. This receptor was taken from a boy under three years old with a congenital heart defect. In DNA, the CDR3 is TGTGCTAGTGGTTTTGAGGGAAGCTCTGGAAACACCATATATTTT. Translating gives CASGFEGSSGNTIYF.